These T cell receptor beta chains were read from a single sample in a study of cytomegalovirus exposure and HLA in healthy donors. TCRdb keeps only in-frame clones here, not all; method: immunoSEQ multiplex PCR. The sample table includes under 100,000 clones. Source material: PBMCs. All receptors derive from a young woman in good health and CMV-seronegative. Each CDR3 is given with its conserved first and last residue. A D gene is named only where the DNA matches it firmly.

-,TRBJ2-1,15,TRBV7-8,CASSRGVRENNEQFF,TGTGCCAGCAGTCGCGGGGTCCGGGAGAACAATGAGCAGTTCTTC
TRBD2,TRBJ2-7,15,TRBV7-2,CASSLELAGAYEQYF,TGTGCCAGCAGCTTAGAACTAGCGGGAGCGTACGAGCAGTACTTC
TRBD1,TRBJ1-6,15,TRBV19,CATTLGQGANSPLHF,TGTGCCACTACGCTGGGACAGGGGGCCAATTCACCCCTCCACTTT
-,TRBJ1-1,13,TRBV7-9,CASSFGRTSEAFF,TGTGCCAGCAGCTTCGGAAGGACATCAGAAGCTTTCTTT
TRBD2,TRBJ2-7,15,TRBV10-3,CAISRAGDRGHEQYF,TGTGCCATCAGCCGAGCGGGGGACCGAGGCCACGAGCAGTACTTC
TRBD2,TRBJ2-6,18,TRBV27,CASSFSSGGALGANVLTF,TGTGCCAGCAGTTTTTCTAGCGGGGGGGCCCTAGGGGCCAACGTCCTGACTTTC
-,TRBJ1-5,13,TRBV2,CASSDKNNQPQHF,TGTGCCAGCAGTGACAAAAACAATCAGCCCCAGCATTTT
TRBD2,TRBJ2-1,16,TRBV28,CASSSHSGGPYNEQFF,TGTGCCAGCAGTTCCCATAGCGGGGGGCCATACAATGAGCAGTTCTTC
-,TRBJ1-1,12,TRBV23-1,CASSLGRSEAFF,TGCGCCAGCAGTCTCGGGAGGTCTGAAGCTTTCTTT
-,TRBJ2-3,16,TRBV15,CATSRERARSTDTQYF,TGTGCCACCAGCAGAGAAAGAGCGCGGAGCACAGATACGCAGTATTTT
TRBD2,TRBJ2-1,15,TRBV5-1,CASSFGTSGSNEQFF,TGCGCCAGCAGCTTCGGGACTAGCGGGAGTAATGAGCAGTTCTTC
-,TRBJ1-2,14,TRBV4-1,CASSHSGGNYGYTF,TGCGCCAGCAGCCACAGCGGGGGGAACTATGGCTACACCTTC
-,TRBJ2-7,14,TRBV9,CASSVVGGGGEQYF,TGTGCCAGCAGCGTAGTGGGAGGGGGAGGCGAGCAGTACTTC
TRBD1,TRBJ2-5,13,TRBV7-7,CASSLGTGETQYF,TGTGCTAGCAGTTTGGGGACAGGAGAGACCCAGTACTTC
-,TRBJ1-4,16,TRBV6-4,CASTAADSATNEKLFF,TGTGCCTCAACGGCGGCAGACAGTGCAACTAATGAAAAACTGTTTTTT
-,TRBJ1-2,14,TRBV6-6,CASSSGLYYGGYTF,TGTGCCAGCAGTTCGGGACTGTACTATGGCGGCTACACCTTC
TRBD2,TRBJ2-2,16,TRBV28,CASSLVGLENTGELFF,TGTGCCAGCAGTTTGGTGGGACTAGAGAACACCGGGGAGCTGTTTTTT
-,TRBJ2-3,13,TRBV7-2,CASSLPEGDTQYF,TGTGCCAGCAGTCTTCCGGAGGGCGATACGCAGTATTTT
TRBD1,TRBJ2-1,14,TRBV6-1,CASTLDRGLDEQFF,TGTGCCAGCACCTTAGACAGGGGGCTTGATGAGCAGTTCTTC
-,TRBJ2-7,14,TRBV7-8,CASSFEGATYEQYF,TGTGCCAGCAGCTTCGAGGGAGCAACCTACGAGCAGTACTTC
-,TRBJ1-3,13,TRBV5-1,CASSMFSGNTIYF,TGCGCCAGCAGTATGTTCTCTGGAAACACCATATATTTT
TRBD2,TRBJ2-7,17,TRBV9,CASSVDEREAPRYEQYF,TGTGCCAGCAGCGTAGACGAGCGGGAGGCCCCTAGGTACGAGCAGTACTTC
TRBD2,TRBJ2-5,16,TRBV19,CASSKVGGSQQETQYF,TGTGCCAGTAGTAAGGTGGGGGGGAGCCAGCAAGAGACCCAGTACTTC
-,TRBJ2-6,15,TRBV5-6,CASSLQGRGANVLTF,TGTGCCAGCAGCTTGCAGGGAAGGGGTGCCAACGTCCTGACTTTC
TRBD1,TRBJ2-7,15,TRBV18,CASSPQGTVSYEQYF,TGTGCCAGCTCACCCCAAGGGACAGTATCCTACGAGCAGTACTTC
-,TRBJ1-2,14,TRBV27,CASSFGDGGYGYTF,TGTGCCAGCAGTTTCGGGGATGGCGGCTATGGCTACACCTTC
-,TRBJ2-6,14,TRBV5-1,CASSLDQGANVLTF,TGCGCCAGCAGCTTGGATCAGGGGGCCAACGTCCTGACTTTC
-,TRBJ2-7,15,TRBV29-1,CSVRRQVRYGYEQYF,TGCAGCGTGCGAAGACAGGTCCGCTACGGCTACGAGCAGTACTTC
-,TRBJ2-3,12,TRBV6-1,CASSEQTDTQYF,TGTGCCAGCAGTGAACAAACAGATACGCAGTATTTT
TRBD1,TRBJ2-7,18,TRBV7-4,CASSPMGTGDDKSYEQYF,TGTGCCAGCAGCCCCATGGGGACAGGCGATGATAAATCCTACGAGCAGTACTTC
-,TRBJ2-1,11,TRBV6-1,CATQRAAEQFF,TGTGCCACCCAGAGGGCGGCAGAGCAGTTCTTC
-,TRBJ2-7,13,TRBV5-4,CASSLDEVREQYF,TGTGCCAGCAGCTTGGACGAGGTCCGGGAGCAGTACTTC
TRBD1,TRBJ2-3,16,TRBV5-1,CASSTFGTGLTDTQYF,TGCGCCAGCAGCACCTTCGGGACAGGGCTCACAGATACGCAGTATTTT
-,TRBJ1-1,11,TRBV29-1,CSVEDKQGAFF,TGCAGCGTTGAAGATAAACAGGGAGCTTTCTTT
-,TRBJ1-5,14,TRBV2,CASSVGVSNQPQHF,TGTGCCAGCAGTGTCGGGGTCAGCAATCAGCCCCAGCATTTT
TRBD2,TRBJ2-1,14,TRBV19,CASKGDSGADEQFF,TGTGCCAGTAAGGGGGATAGCGGGGCCGATGAGCAGTTCTTC
-,TRBJ1-2,14,TRBV5-4,CASSLPGQGKGYTF,TGTGCCAGCAGCTTACCAGGGCAGGGGAAGGGCTACACCTTC
TRBD2,TRBJ2-7,13,TRBV18,CASSGLAEAEQYF,TGTGCCAGCTCGGGACTAGCGGAGGCCGAGCAGTACTTC
-,TRBJ2-7,13,TRBV19,CASSWAGLYEQYF,TGTGCCAGTAGTTGGGCAGGACTCTACGAGCAGTACTTC
TRBD2,TRBJ2-1,18,TRBV11-2,CASTKGTSAPGSYNEQFF,TGTGCCAGCACCAAAGGGACTAGCGCCCCCGGCTCCTACAATGAGCAGTTCTTC
-,TRBJ1-5,15,TRBV9,CASSLRGGDHQPQHF,TGTGCCAGCAGCCTACGGGGGGGCGACCATCAGCCCCAGCATTTT
-,TRBJ1-6,15,TRBV7-6,CASSSPRGDNSPLHF,TGTGCCAGCAGCTCCCCGCGGGGCGATAATTCACCCCTCCACTTT
TRBD1,TRBJ1-6,16,TRBV30,CAWSRGGQGNNSPLHF,TGTGCCTGGAGCCGGGGGGGACAGGGCAATAATTCACCCCTCCACTTT